Following are 18 T cell receptor beta chains from one sample sequenced in a study of blood T cell repertoires in COVID-19. The protocol was immunoSEQ multiplex PCR, while the TCRdb copy is restricted to in-frame clones and leaves out a portion. The sample holds about 120,000 clones; around 90% are singletons and the top ten take around 4.1%. The specimen sequenced was peripheral blood. The source is a woman aged 55-69 years with COVID-19, enrolled during active disease.

The chain combines TRBV2 with TRBJ1-6; perhaps TRBD1 as D (5 bases). The CDR3 covers 13 residues. Trimming stripped 2 bases from V and 11 bases from J, with 10 bases between. Germline lookup yields CDR1 SNHLY and CDR2 FYNNEI. The DNA of the CDR3 is TGTGCCAGCAGTGAATCGGAGGGGCCACCCCTCCACTTT. It specifies CASSESEGPPLHF.

The table lists this clone with a few counts. The CDR3 here is CASSQRPNTGELFF. CDR3 in DNA: TGTGCCAGCAGCCAACGTCCGAACACCGGGGAGCTGTTTTTT. The chain links TRBV14 to TRBJ2-2; D ambiguous. V lost 2 bases, J lost 0 bases, and 4 bases lay in between. The germline V gene has CDR1 SGHDN and CDR2 FVKESK. CDR3 length: 14 amino acids.

This chain joins TRBV12-3 or TRBV12-4 and TRBJ1-1, with D hard to call. V dropped 3 bases and J dropped 3 bases, with 5 bases sitting between them. The CDR3 has 12 amino acids. This chain's CDR3 is CASSFGDTEAFF. CDR3 in DNA: TGTGCCAGCAGTTTCGGGGACACTGAAGCTTTCTTT.

This chain joins TRBV4-1 and TRBJ2-7; TRBD1 agrees at 9 bases. Trimming removed 3 bases from V and 0 bases from J; junction bases left unmatched: 6. The CDR3 consists of 16 residues. Germline-derived CDR1 and CDR2 are MGHRA and YSYEKL. The CDR3 DNA reads as TGCGCCAGCAGCCACGGACAGGGGCGTTCCTCCTACGAGCAGTACTTC. Protein: CASSHGQGRSSYEQYF.

This chain uses TRBV2 with TRBJ1-3; tentatively, D is TRBD1 (5 bases). The V end lost 6 bases, the J end lost 2 bases, and 11 bases lay between the germline ends. This CDR3 region has 14 residues. Germline V gives CDR1 SNHLY, CDR2 FYNNEI. The CDR3 loop is CASRPDITGNTIYF. In DNA, the CDR3 is TGTGCCAGCAGGCCGGACATAACTGGAAACACCATATATTTT.

The chain links TRBV7-2 to TRBJ2-7, with 7 bases that match TRBD2. Looked up from germline, CDR1 is SGHTA and CDR2 is FQGNSA. The CDR3 spans 13 residues. Losses at the gene ends were 2 bases for V and 5 bases for J; bases not matched to a gene: 3. CDR3 in amino acids: CASSLIGGDEQYF. The CDR3 DNA reads as TGTGCCAGCAGCTTAATTGGGGGGGACGAGCAGTACTTC.

The table lists this clone with a count of one. At one of its ends the junction is not consistent with the germline gene, which may arise from a read error. This rearrangement joins TRBV6-2 or TRBV6-3 to TRBJ2-1; no definite D call. The germline gives CDR1 MNHEY, CDR2 SVGEGT. The CDR3 is made up of 12 amino acids. CDR3 nucleotides: TGTGCCAGCAGTTACTCCTCCAATGAGCAGTTCTTC. It translates to CASSYSSNEQFF.

The chain combines TRBV19 with TRBJ1-2; 8 bases line up with TRBD1. CDR3 length equals 15 residues. Losses at the gene ends were 3 bases for V and 2 bases for J; bases not matched to a gene: 5. Germline assignment: CDR1 LNHDA and CDR2 SQIVND (reference sequence). CDR3 in amino acids: CASSMPRTGNYGYTF. The CDR3 DNA reads as TGTGCCAGTAGTATGCCCAGGACAGGGAACTATGGCTACACCTTC. Complete variable domain (other parts from reference TRBV19 and TRBJ1-2): DGGITQSPKYLFRKEGQNVTLSCEQNLNHDAMYWYRQDPGQGLRLIYYSQIVNDFQKGDIAEGYSVSREKKESFPLTVTSAQKNPTAFYLCASSMPRTGNYGYTFGSGTRLTVV.

The V call is TRBV6-4, the J call TRBJ2-7; tentatively, D is TRBD2 (6 bases). CDR1 and CDR2 (germline): MRHNA, SNTAGT. V lost 6 bases and J lost 3, with 15 bases in between. This CDR3 contains 14 residues. The CDR3 region has the DNA TGTGCCAGCAGAGCAGCGCCGGGGGACTACGAGCAGTACTTC. Translation: CASRAAPGDYEQYF.

This chain joins TRBV1 and TRBJ2-7; the table's D call, TRBD2, has no DNA check behind it. TRBV1 is shown as a pseudogene. The CDR3 contains 16 residues. CDR3 sequence: CTSSQSGGGRAYEQYF. The CDR3 nucleotides are TGCACCAGCAGCCAGAGTGGAGGCGGCCGAGCCTACGAGCAGTACTTC.

V gene TRBV7-8 combines with J gene TRBJ2-3; 7 nucleotides align to TRBD2. Germline trimming cut 1 base from V and 2 bases from J; bases unmatched to any gene: 12. This CDR3 region has 18 residues. Germline V lookup: CDR1 SGHVS, CDR2 FQNEAQ. The CDR3: CASSLEVWASGFTDTQYF. In nucleotides, the CDR3 is TGTGCCAGCAGCTTAGAGGTCTGGGCTAGCGGATTCACAGATACGCAGTATTTT.

This chain links TRBV5-1 with TRBJ1-2; a weak D match, TRBD1 (6 bases). V was pared by 4 bases and J by 0 bases, with 10 bases between. CDR1 is SGHRS and CDR2 is YFSETQ in the germline V gene. The CDR3 totals 14 residues. CDR3 loop: CASSTGLSNYGYTF. Written as DNA, the CDR3 is TGCGCCAGCAGCACAGGGTTGTCTAACTATGGCTACACCTTC.

The chain joins TRBV12-3 or TRBV12-4 to TRBJ1-5, with 8 bases fitting TRBD1. This CDR3 is 13 amino acids long. The J segment lost 7 bases and the V segment lost 3 bases, leaving 2 bases of the junction unmatched. This chain's CDR3 is CASSLGQVQPQHF. The CDR3 DNA follows: TGTGCCAGCAGTTTGGGACAGGTCCAGCCCCAGCATTTT.

The rearrangement joins TRBV5-4 to TRBJ1-1; TRBD1 matches at 12 bases. CDR1 is SGHNT, CDR2 YYREEE, per germline (reference sequence). This CDR3 has 18 residues. The V gene end was trimmed by 0 bases and the J gene end by 4 bases; junction bases not matched to a gene: 10. The CDR3 DNA reads as TGTGCCAGCAGCTTGGCGGGACAGGGGGCGTGGGGAGGCACTGAAGCTTTCTTT. This encodes CASSLAGQGAWGGTEAFF.

The J gene is TRBJ1-1, the V gene TRBV6-4, with TRBD1 as a possible D gene (6 bases). V dropped 5 bases and J dropped 5 bases, with 12 bases sitting between them. CDR3 size: 13 residues. Germline values: CDR1 MRHNA, CDR2 SNTAGT. Here the CDR3 reads CASSFKGDTEAFF. In nucleotides, the CDR3 is TGTGCCAGCAGTTTCAAGGGGGATACTGAAGCTTTCTTT.

This rearrangement joins TRBV18 to TRBJ1-1; perhaps TRBD1 as D (6 bases). This CDR3 contains 15 residues. V was cut by 6 bases and J by 4 bases, with 18 bases left in between. The V gene's germline CDR1 is KGHSH and CDR2 LQKENI. CDR3 amino acids: CASSARGGGGTEAFF. The CDR3 bases are TGTGCCAGCTCTGCGAGGGGGGGCGGGGGCACTGAAGCTTTCTTT.

This clone showed up just a few times. V is TRBV4-3 and J is TRBJ2-5, with TRBD2 as a possible D gene (7 bases). Deletions cut 5 bases from V and 1 base from J, with 14 bases between. CDR3 size: 15 residues. CDR1 and CDR2 from the germline V gene are LGHNA and YSLEER. This CDR3 is CASSGGAGFQETQYF. The CDR3 DNA reads as TGCGCCAGCAGCGGGGGGGCGGGGTTCCAAGAGACCCAGTACTTC.

Here the CDR3 DNA reads TGTGCCAGTAGTATAACAGGGATTACAACTAATGAAAAACTGTTTTTT. This codes for CASSITGITTNEKLFF. The gene calls are TRBV19 and TRBJ1-4; D possibly corresponds to TRBD1 (6 bases). V was shortened by 2 bases and J by 0 bases, with 10 bases between the two germline ends. The CDR3 runs 16 residues. Germline CDR1 LNHDA, CDR2 SQIVND (reference sequence).